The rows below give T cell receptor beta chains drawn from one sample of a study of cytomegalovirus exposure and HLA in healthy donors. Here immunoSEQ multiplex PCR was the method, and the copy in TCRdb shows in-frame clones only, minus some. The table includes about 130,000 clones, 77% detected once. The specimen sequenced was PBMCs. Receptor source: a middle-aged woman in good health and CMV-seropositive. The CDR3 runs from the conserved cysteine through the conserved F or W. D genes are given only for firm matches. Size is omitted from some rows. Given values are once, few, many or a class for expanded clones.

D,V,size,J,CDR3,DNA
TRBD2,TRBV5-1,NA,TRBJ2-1,CASSLLRLAGVGEQFF,TGCGCCAGCAGCCTCCTCAGGCTAGCGGGAGTTGGTGAGCAGTTCTTC
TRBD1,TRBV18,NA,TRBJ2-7,CASSSRTGNYEQYF,TGTGCCAGCTCTTCCCGGACAGGGAATTACGAGCAGTACTTC
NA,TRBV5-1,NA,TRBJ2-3,CASSLDGISTDTQYF,TGCGCCAGCAGCTTGGATGGCATTAGCACAGATACGCAGTATTTT
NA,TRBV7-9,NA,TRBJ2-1,CASSLVSDSHSYNEQFF,TGTGCCAGCAGCTTAGTAAGTGACAGTCACTCCTACAATGAGCAGTTCTTC
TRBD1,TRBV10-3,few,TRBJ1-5,CAISESPGGNNQPQHF,TGTGCCATCAGTGAGTCGCCAGGGGGCAACAATCAGCCCCAGCATTTT
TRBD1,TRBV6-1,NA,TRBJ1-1,CASSVKTGGLLNTEAFF,TGTGCCAGCAGTGTAAAGACAGGGGGCCTTCTGAACACTGAAGCTTTCTTT
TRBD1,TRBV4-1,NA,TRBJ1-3,CASSQDNTGGGNTIYF,TGCGCCAGCAGCCAAGATAATACAGGGGGGGGAAACACCATATATTTT
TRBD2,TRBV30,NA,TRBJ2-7,CAWSAIAGGRNEQYF,TGTGCCTGGAGTGCTATAGCGGGAGGAAGGAACGAGCAGTACTTC
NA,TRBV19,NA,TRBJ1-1,CASSIARGNTEAFF,TGTGCCAGTAGTATCGCTCGGGGGAACACTGAAGCTTTCTTT
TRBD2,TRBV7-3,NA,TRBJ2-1,CASSLGGGPRFF,TGTGCCAGCAGCTTAGGGGGAGGGCCAAGGTTCTTC
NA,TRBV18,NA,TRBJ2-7,CASSPIDRTYEQYF,TGTGCCAGCTCACCAATTGACAGGACGTACGAGCAGTACTTC
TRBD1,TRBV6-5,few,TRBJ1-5,CASSTGTARQPQHF,TGTGCCAGCAGTACCGGGACAGCCCGCCAGCCCCAGCATTTT
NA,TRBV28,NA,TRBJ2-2,CASSRAPTGTGELFF,TGTGCCAGCAGTAGGGCTCCAACGGGGACCGGGGAGCTGTTTTTT
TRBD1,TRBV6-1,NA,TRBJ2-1,CASPDRGGNEQFF,TGTGCCAGCCCCGACAGGGGAGGCAATGAGCAGTTCTTC
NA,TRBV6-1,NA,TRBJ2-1,CASSEYLGLLYNEQFF,TGTGCCAGCAGTGAGTACCTTGGACTACTCTACAATGAGCAGTTCTTC
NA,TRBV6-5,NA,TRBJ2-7,CASSYLRLGHEQYF,TGTGCCAGCAGTTATCTAAGGCTGGGCCACGAGCAGTACTTC
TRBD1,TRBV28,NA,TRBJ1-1,CASSFAGGQFEAFF,TGTGCCAGCAGTTTCGCGGGGGGACAGTTCGAAGCTTTCTTT
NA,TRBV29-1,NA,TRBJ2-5,CSVALTQETQYF,TGCAGCGTTGCACTTACTCAAGAGACCCAGTACTTC
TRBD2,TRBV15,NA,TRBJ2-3,CATSRVIAGGTDTQYF,TGTGCCACCAGCAGAGTAATAGCGGGTGGGACAGATACGCAGTATTTT
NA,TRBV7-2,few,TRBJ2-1,CASSFPGYNEQFF,TGTGCCAGCAGCTTCCCGGGCTACAATGAGCAGTTCTTC
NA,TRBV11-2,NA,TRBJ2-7,CASGGGGSSYEQYF,TGTGCCAGCGGAGGGGGGGGGAGCTCCTACGAGCAGTACTTC
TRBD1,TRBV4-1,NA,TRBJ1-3,CASSQGQVLRSGNTIYF,TGCGCCAGCAGCCAGGGACAGGTCCTACGCTCTGGAAACACCATATATTTT
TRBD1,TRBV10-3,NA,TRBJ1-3,CAISESRDRSGNTIYF,TGTGCCATCAGTGAGTCCCGGGACAGGTCTGGAAACACCATATATTTT
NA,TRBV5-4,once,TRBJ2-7,CASSSRLPKDEQYF,TGTGCCAGCAGTTCTAGACTACCCAAGGACGAGCAGTACTTC
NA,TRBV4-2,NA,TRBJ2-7,CASSQVGGEQYF,TGTGCCAGCAGCCAAGTGGGGGGCGAGCAGTACTTC
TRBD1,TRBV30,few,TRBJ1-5,CAWSLTGGNQPQHF,TGTGCCTGGAGCCTCACAGGGGGGAATCAGCCCCAGCATTTT
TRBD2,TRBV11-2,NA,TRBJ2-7,CASSLVVGLAGAREQYF,TGTGCCAGCAGCTTAGTGGTCGGACTAGCGGGAGCACGGGAGCAGTACTTC
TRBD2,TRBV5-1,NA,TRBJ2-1,CASSPGLAGTEQFF,TGCGCCAGCTCCCCGGGACTAGCGGGAACTGAGCAGTTCTTC
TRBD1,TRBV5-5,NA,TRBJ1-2,CASSQGVVGYTF,TGTGCCAGCAGCCAGGGGGTAGTTGGCTACACCTTC
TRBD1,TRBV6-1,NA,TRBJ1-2,CASIPSDRGRQGYTF,TGTGCCAGCATTCCTTCCGACAGGGGGCGGCAGGGCTACACCTTC
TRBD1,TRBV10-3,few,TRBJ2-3,CAISESGQITDTQYF,TGTGCCATCAGTGAGTCGGGACAGATCACAGATACGCAGTATTTT
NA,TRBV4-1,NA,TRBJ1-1,CASSLWGRGRPEAFF,TGCGCCAGCAGCCTCTGGGGGAGGGGACGACCTGAAGCTTTCTTT
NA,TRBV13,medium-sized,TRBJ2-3,CASSPSQEDTQYF,TGTGCCAGCAGTCCCTCCCAGGAAGATACGCAGTATTTT
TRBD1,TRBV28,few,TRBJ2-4,CASQGTGSLAKNIQYF,TGTGCCAGTCAGGGGACAGGGTCACTAGCCAAAAACATTCAGTACTTC
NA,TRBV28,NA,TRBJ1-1,CASSSPGGASEAFF,TGTGCCAGCAGTTCCCCGGGTGGCGCATCTGAAGCTTTCTTT
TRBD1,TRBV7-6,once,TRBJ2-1,CASSLRRGNDEQFF,TGTGCCAGCAGCTTGCGCAGGGGGAACGATGAGCAGTTCTTC